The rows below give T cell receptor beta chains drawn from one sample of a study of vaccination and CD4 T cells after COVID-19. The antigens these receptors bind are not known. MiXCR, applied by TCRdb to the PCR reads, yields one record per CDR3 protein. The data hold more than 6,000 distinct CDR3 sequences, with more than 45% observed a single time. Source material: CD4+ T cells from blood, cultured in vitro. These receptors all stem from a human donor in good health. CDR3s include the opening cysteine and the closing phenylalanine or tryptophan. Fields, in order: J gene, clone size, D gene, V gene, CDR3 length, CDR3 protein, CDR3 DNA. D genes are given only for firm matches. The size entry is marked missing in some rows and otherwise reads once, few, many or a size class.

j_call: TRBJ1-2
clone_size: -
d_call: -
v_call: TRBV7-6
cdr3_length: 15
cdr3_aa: CASSLAAGANYGYTF
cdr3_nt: TGTGCCAGCAGCTTAGCGGCAGGGGCTAACTATGGCTACACCTTC

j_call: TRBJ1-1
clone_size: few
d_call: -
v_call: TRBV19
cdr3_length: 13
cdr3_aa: CASSPRGDTEAFF
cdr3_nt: TGTGCCAGTAGTCCGAGGGGGGACACTGAAGCTTTCTTT

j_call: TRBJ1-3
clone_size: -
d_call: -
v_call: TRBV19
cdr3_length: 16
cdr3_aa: CASPTPLGRGRNTIYF
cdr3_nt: TGTGCCAGCCCAACCCCTCTGGGGAGAGGCAGAAACACCATATATTTT

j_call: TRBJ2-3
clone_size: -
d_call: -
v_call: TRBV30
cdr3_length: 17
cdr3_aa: CAWRDPLVAGRPDTQYF
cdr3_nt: TGTGCCTGGAGGGACCCACTCGTGGCGGGGCGCCCAGATACGCAGTATTTT

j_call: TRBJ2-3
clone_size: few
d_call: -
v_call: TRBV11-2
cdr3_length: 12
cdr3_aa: CASSLRTDTQYF
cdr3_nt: TGTGCCAGCAGCCTTCGCACAGATACGCAGTATTTT

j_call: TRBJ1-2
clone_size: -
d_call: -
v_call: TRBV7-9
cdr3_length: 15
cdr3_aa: CASSLYSDPSYGYTF
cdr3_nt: TGTGCCAGCAGCTTATACAGCGATCCTAGCTATGGCTACACCTTC

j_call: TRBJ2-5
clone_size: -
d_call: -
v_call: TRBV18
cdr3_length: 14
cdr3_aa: CASSPRTRAETQYF
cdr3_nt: TGTGCCAGCTCACCACGGACGCGGGCAGAGACCCAGTACTTC

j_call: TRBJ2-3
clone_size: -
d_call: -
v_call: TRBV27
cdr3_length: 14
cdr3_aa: CASSLIASTDTQYF
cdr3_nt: TGTGCCAGCAGTTTAATCGCTAGCACAGATACGCAGTATTTT

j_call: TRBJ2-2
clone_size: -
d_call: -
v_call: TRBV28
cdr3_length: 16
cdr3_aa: CASSAVAGMGTGELFF
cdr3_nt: TGTGCCAGCAGTGCGGTGGCAGGGATGGGCACCGGGGAGCTGTTTTTT

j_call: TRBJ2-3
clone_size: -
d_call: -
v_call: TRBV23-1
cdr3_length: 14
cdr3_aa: CASRAGRFTDTQYF
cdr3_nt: TGCGCCAGCAGGGCGGGACGGTTCACGGATACGCAGTATTTT

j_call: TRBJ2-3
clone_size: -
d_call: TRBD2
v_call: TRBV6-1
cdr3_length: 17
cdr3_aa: CASSHPGVGGSSDTQYF
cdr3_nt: TGTGCCAGCAGTCACCCCGGCGTGGGCGGGAGCTCAGATACGCAGTATTTT

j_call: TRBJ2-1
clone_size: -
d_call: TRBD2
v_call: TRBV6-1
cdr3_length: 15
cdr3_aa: CASSKSGRAYNEQFF
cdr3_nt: TGTGCCAGCAGCAAAAGCGGGAGAGCCTACAATGAGCAGTTCTTC

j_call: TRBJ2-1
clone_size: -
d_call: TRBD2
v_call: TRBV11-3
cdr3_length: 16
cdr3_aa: CASSASPTSWLNEQFF
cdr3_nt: TGTGCCAGCAGCGCCTCCCCGACTAGCTGGCTGAATGAGCAGTTCTTC

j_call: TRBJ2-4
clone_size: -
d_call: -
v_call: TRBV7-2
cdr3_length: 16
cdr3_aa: CASSPSPVGAKNIQYF
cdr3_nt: TGTGCCAGCAGCCCATCACCCGTGGGAGCCAAAAACATTCAGTACTTC

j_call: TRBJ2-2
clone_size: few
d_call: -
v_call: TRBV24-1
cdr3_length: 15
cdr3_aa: CATSDWQGNTGELFF
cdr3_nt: TGTGCCACCAGTGATTGGCAGGGGAACACCGGGGAGCTGTTTTTT

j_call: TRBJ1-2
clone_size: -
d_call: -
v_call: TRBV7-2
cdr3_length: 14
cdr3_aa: CASRPSAGAGGYTF
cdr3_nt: TGTGCCAGCAGACCCTCGGCGGGGGCCGGGGGCTACACCTTC

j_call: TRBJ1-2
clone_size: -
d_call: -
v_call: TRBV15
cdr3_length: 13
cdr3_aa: CATSRERQYGYTF
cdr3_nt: TGTGCCACCAGCAGAGAACGGCAGTATGGCTACACCTTC